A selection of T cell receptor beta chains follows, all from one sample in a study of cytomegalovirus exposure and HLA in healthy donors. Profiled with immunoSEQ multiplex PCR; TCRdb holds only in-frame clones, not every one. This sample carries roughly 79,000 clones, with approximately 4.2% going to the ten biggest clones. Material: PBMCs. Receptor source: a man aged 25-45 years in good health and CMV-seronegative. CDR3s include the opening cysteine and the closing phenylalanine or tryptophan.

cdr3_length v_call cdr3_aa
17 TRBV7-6 CASSLGGTSGGKETQYF
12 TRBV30 CAWSVRGQPQHF
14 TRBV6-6 CASSLAGGPETQYF
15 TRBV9 CASSARDRANYGYTF
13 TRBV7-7 CASSYYRGYEQYF
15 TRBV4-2 CASSQEGDRGEKLFF
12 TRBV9 CASSFLTDTQYF
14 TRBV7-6 CASSSGTRDYEQYF
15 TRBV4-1 CASSQDRVVREKLFF
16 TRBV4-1 CASSQDTGDGNYEQYF
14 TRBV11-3 CASSLDGYTGELFF
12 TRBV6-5 CASIKPGDGYTF
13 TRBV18 CASSGGRAYEQYF
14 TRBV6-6 CASSYVTGSTEAFF
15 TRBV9 CASSDETGSTGELFF
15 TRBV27 CASRPQGNFYNEQFF